Below, 15 T cell receptor beta chains from the same sample are listed, as sequenced in a study of T cell responses to AZD1222 COVID-19 vaccine. TCRdb's table, derived via immunoSEQ multiplex PCR, lists solely in-frame clones and lacks some. The sample contains around 90,000 clones, 80% to 90% of which appear only once. The sample in question was peripheral blood, obtained on day 0 of AZD1222 vaccination. These receptor sequences come from an adult in good health.

This clone was counted only a few times. The chain employs TRBV19 and TRBJ2-3; TRBD2 might be the D (6 bases). Trimming removed 8 bases from V and 5 bases from J, with 17 bases in between. Per the germline V gene, CDR1 is LNHDA and CDR2 is SQIVND (reference sequence). This CDR3 spans 14 amino acids. CDR3 sequence reads: CASQAGGVVDTQYF. The CDR3 DNA sequence: TGTGCCAGTCAAGCAGGCGGGGTAGTAGATACGCAGTATTTT.

A single count supports this clone. This sequence joins TRBV10-3 and TRBJ1-2; no clear D gene. The CDR3 runs 12 residues. With 7 bases removed from V and 5 bases from J, the gap between germline ends came to 11 bases. Germline V gives CDR1 ENHRY, CDR2 SYGVKD. CDR3 amino acids: CAITYGLYGYTF. The CDR3 coding sequence is TGTGCCATCACCTACGGGCTATATGGCTACACCTTC.

In its sample, this clone was seen once. This chain uses TRBV24-1 with TRBJ2-3, with 9 bases matching TRBD1. In germline, CDR1 is KGHDR, CDR2 SFDVKD. The junction had 1 base not matched to a gene; V was cut back by 8 bases and J by 5 bases. This CDR3 has 12 amino acids. The CDR3 DNA reads TGTGCCACCACGGACAGGGGAGATACGCAGTATTTT. Its translation: CATTDRGDTQYF.

V gene TRBV9 combines with J gene TRBJ1-4; unclear D gene. V was cut by 4 bases and J by 3 bases, with 7 bases left in between. The CDR3 has 13 amino acids. Per germline, CDR1 SGDLS and CDR2 YYNGEE. The CDR3 region has the DNA TGTGCCAGCAGCCTCGATCCTAATGAAAAACTGTTTTTT. Translating it yields CASSLDPNEKLFF.

The chain joins TRBV6-2 or TRBV6-3 to TRBJ1-1, with 9 bases aligning to TRBD1. This CDR3 has 16 amino acids. Trimming removed 2 bases from V and 1 base from J; junction bases left unmatched: 5. Germline V lookup: CDR1 MNHEY, CDR2 SVGEGT. CDR3 bases: TGTGCCAGCAGTTACACCGGACAGGGGAAGAACACTGAAGCTTTCTTT. The encoded protein is CASSYTGQGKNTEAFF.

The chain combines TRBV11-3 with TRBJ2-7; D is unclear. There are 13 residues in the CDR3. Trimming shortened V by 1 base and J by 3 bases, and 7 bases separated the two germline ends. Germline V CDR1 and CDR2: SGHNT, YENEEA. Here the CDR3 reads CASSLGSGYEQYF. CDR3 nucleotide sequence: TGTGCCAGCAGCTTAGGCTCAGGCTACGAGCAGTACTTC.

V gene TRBV11-2 combines with J gene TRBJ1-2; 7 bases fit TRBD1. This CDR3 contains 13 residues. The V gene end was trimmed by 4 bases and the J gene end by 7 bases; junction bases not matched to a gene: 6. The germline CDR1 and CDR2 sequences are SGHAT and FQNNGV. CDR3 DNA: TGTGCCAGCAGCTACGGGACAGTTCCTGGCTACACCTTC. Its protein product is CASSYGTVPGYTF. The whole variable domain, filled in from reference TRBV11-2 and TRBJ1-2, reads EAGVAQSPRYKIIEKRQSVAFWCNPISGHATLYWYQQILGQGPKLLIQFQNNGVVDDSQLPKDRFSAERLKGVDSTLKIQPAKLEDSAVYLCASSYGTVPGYTFGSGTRLTVV.

The table lists this clone with a few counts. V is TRBV6-2 or TRBV6-3 and J is TRBJ2-5, with D hard to call. The germline V gene has CDR1 MNHEY and CDR2 SVGEGT. The CDR3 length is 13 residues. Between the trimmed V and J ends, which lost 6 bases and 1 base, there was a span of 9 bases. The CDR3 here is CASSSGPQETQYF. CDR3 DNA: TGTGCCAGCAGCTCCGGGCCCCAAGAGACCCAGTACTTC.

The rearrangement joins TRBV2 to TRBJ2-7; D is unclear. V lost 0 bases to trimming and J lost 6 bases, with 6 bases between them. The germline gives CDR1 SNHLY, CDR2 FYNNEI. This CDR3 spans 12 amino acids. CDR3 loop: CASSEASVEQYF. The CDR3 region has the DNA TGTGCCAGCAGTGAAGCCTCGGTCGAGCAGTACTTC.

The chain uses TRBV11-3 and TRBJ1-2, with 10 nucleotides matching TRBD1. J was trimmed by 7 bases and V by 1 base; bases with no gene match: 6. The CDR3 length is 15 residues. Germline V gene sequence: CDR1 SGHNT, CDR2 YENEEA. The CDR3 loop reads CASSLGPGQGPGYTF. The CDR3 DNA follows: TGTGCCAGCAGCTTAGGTCCGGGACAGGGGCCTGGCTACACCTTC.

This clone was seen just once. This sequence joins TRBV11-3 and TRBJ2-1; 7 bases fit TRBD2. CDR3 length: 14 residues. Germline CDR1 is SGHNT and CDR2 is YENEEA. Trimming took 4 bases from V and 9 from J; bases not matched to a gene: 9. The CDR3 DNA sequence: TGTGCCAGCAGCTCCAACATGGGAGGGACTGAGCAGTTCTTC. Amino acid sequence: CASSSNMGGTEQFF.

CDR3 protein: CASSGQGAGTDTQYF. CDR3 DNA: TGTGCCAGCTCCGGACAGGGGGCAGGCACAGATACGCAGTATTTT. The rearrangement joins TRBV18 to TRBJ2-3, with 11 nucleotides matching TRBD1. Germline assignment: CDR1 KGHSH and CDR2 LQKENI. The CDR3 covers 15 residues. V gave up 6 bases and J gave up 1 base; unmatched junction bases: 3.

V and J are TRBV7-9 and TRBJ2-3, with TRBD1 identical over 8 bases. The germline CDR1 and CDR2 sequences are SEHNR and FQNEAQ (reference sequence). CDR3 length: 14 amino acids. Trimming removed 5 bases from V and 5 bases from J; junction bases left unmatched: 6. The CDR3 coding sequence is TGTGCCAGCAGCCCAGGACAGGGTGGAGATACGCAGTATTTT. Its protein product is CASSPGQGGDTQYF.

As concerns this clone: Other nucleotide sequences in the sample specify the same CDR3. This chain joins TRBV7-3 and TRBJ1-2, with 8 bases aligning to TRBD1. The CDR3 consists of 13 residues. The germline gives CDR1 SGHTA, CDR2 FQGTGA. The V and J ends lost 4 bases and 8 bases, in that order; junction bases with no gene match: 6. CDR3 in amino acids: CASSSGQGGGYTF. CDR3 nucleotide sequence: TGTGCCAGCAGCTCCGGACAGGGCGGCGGCTACACCTTC.

This chain joins TRBV11-2 and TRBJ1-5, with 7 nucleotides matching TRBD1. The CDR3 covers 15 residues. Looked up from germline, CDR1 is SGHAT and CDR2 is FQNNGV. V dropped 5 bases and J dropped 0; count of bases not matched to a gene: 4. This CDR3 reads CASSTGQHSNQPQHF. Written as DNA, the CDR3 is TGTGCCAGCAGCACGGGACAGCATAGCAATCAGCCCCAGCATTTT.